These 22 T cell receptor beta chains were sequenced from one sample in a study of cytomegalovirus exposure and HLA in healthy donors. PCR involved 60 Vbeta and 13 Jbeta primers. Profiled with immunoSEQ multiplex PCR; TCRdb holds only in-frame clones, not every one. There are fewer than 85,000 clones in the sample; around 70% occur only once, and over 8.5% lies in the top ten. The sample comprised PBMCs. All receptors derive from a middle-aged woman in good health and CMV-seropositive.

This chain uses TRBV11-3 with TRBJ2-1; no clear D. This CDR3 spans 14 amino acids. Germline loops: CDR1 SGHNT, CDR2 YENEEA. V was trimmed by 1 base and J by 4 bases, leaving 8 bases between them. The CDR3 sequence: CASSLGASYNEQFF. As DNA, the CDR3 is TGTGCCAGCAGCTTAGGAGCATCTTACAATGAGCAGTTCTTC. The whole variable domain, filled in from reference TRBV11-3 and TRBJ2-1, reads EAGVVQSPRYKIIEKKQPVAFWCNPISGHNTLYWYLQNLGQGPELLIRYENEEAVDDSQLPKDRFSAERLKGVDSTLKIQPAELGDSAVYLCASSLGASYNEQFFGPGTRLTVL.

The V and J genes are TRBV5-3 and TRBJ1-1; D possibly corresponds to TRBD1 (6 bases). TRBV5-3 is an ORF, with its function uncertain. V was shortened by 4 bases and J by 4 bases, with 23 bases between the two germline ends. CDR3 length equals 17 residues. CDR3 loop: CARSTPGTPNRVTEAFF. CDR3 DNA: TGTGCCAGAAGCACTCCCGGGACACCAAATAGGGTCACTGAAGCTTTCTTT.

This chain links TRBV28 with TRBJ1-2; TRBD1 matches 8 bases. V shed 6 bases and J 8 bases; nucleotides not matched to a gene: 14. This CDR3 spans 15 amino acids. Germline values: CDR1 MDHEN, CDR2 SYDVKM. The CDR3 DNA reads TGTGCCAGCAGGAGCACTAATCAGGGGACAGGAGGCTACACCTTC. Translating it yields CASRSTNQGTGGYTF.

This clone was detected only once. The chain carries TRBV10-3 and TRBJ2-7; 10 bases align to TRBD1. The length of the CDR3 is 13 residues. V shed 6 bases and J 2 bases; nucleotides not matched to a gene: 1. The germline V gene has CDR1 ENHRY and CDR2 SYGVKD. The CDR3 loop reads CAISGQGAYEQYF. The CDR3 DNA is TGTGCCATCAGCGGACAGGGGGCCTACGAGCAGTACTTC.

J is TRBJ2-3 and V is TRBV29-1; the match to TRBD2 covers 15 bases. The CDR3 is made up of 16 amino acids. The germline V gene encodes CDR1 SQVTM and CDR2 ANQGSEA. V lost 8 bases to trimming and J lost 3 bases; unmatched junction nucleotides: 9. This chain's CDR3 is CSTQGLAGGRTDTQYF. The CDR3 region has the DNA TGCAGCACCCAGGGACTAGCGGGAGGAAGAACAGATACGCAGTATTTT.

J is TRBJ1-2 and V is TRBV14, with 7 nucleotides matching TRBD1. V shed 1 base and J 6 bases; nucleotides not matched to a gene: 2. The CDR3 has 13 residues. Germline V CDR1 and CDR2: SGHDN, FVKESK. The CDR3 DNA follows: TGTGCCAGCAGCCAAGCCAGGGGGAATGGCTACACCTTC. It encodes CASSQARGNGYTF.

The chain recombines TRBV4-1 with TRBJ2-5, with D perhaps TRBD1 (5 bases). The CDR3 covers 14 residues. Trimming removed 5 bases from V and 5 bases from J, with 15 bases in between. Germline V gene sequence: CDR1 MGHRA, CDR2 YSYEKL. The CDR3 region is CASSDPGFSETQYF. The CDR3, as DNA: TGCGCCAGCAGCGACCCAGGGTTCTCGGAGACCCAGTACTTC.

The chain's CDR3 is CASSQGAIRGNEQYF. In DNA, the CDR3 is TGCGCCAGCAGCCAAGGTGCGATTAGGGGTAACGAGCAGTACTTC. The V call is TRBV4-1, the J call TRBJ2-7, with D perhaps matching TRBD1 (5 bases). V was trimmed by 1 base and J by 5 bases, leaving 15 bases between them. Germline V gene data show CDR1 as MGHRA and CDR2 as YSYEKL. This CDR3 region has 15 residues.

This clone has just a few counts. The genes are TRBV5-1 and TRBJ1-5; TRBD1 is a possible D gene (6 bases). V was trimmed by 3 bases and J by 3 bases, leaving 10 bases between them. Germline values: CDR1 SGHRS, CDR2 YFSETQ. This CDR3 has 14 amino acids. The CDR3 DNA reads TGCGCCAGCAGCTCGACAGGAAACAATCAGCCCCAGCATTTT. This encodes CASSSTGNNQPQHF.

This chain links TRBV19 with TRBJ1-1; 8 nucleotides line up with TRBD1. Germline CDR1 is LNHDA and CDR2 is SQIVND (reference sequence). The CDR3 has 15 residues. The J segment lost 7 bases and the V segment lost 3 bases, leaving 10 bases of the junction unmatched. The CDR3 DNA reads as TGTGCCAGTAGTATTTTGGGGCAGGGGGCTGGTGAAGCTTTCTTT. Residues: CASSILGQGAGEAFF.

V and J are TRBV5-1 and TRBJ2-3; 10 positions match TRBD2. The CDR3 totals 14 residues. From germline, CDR1 is SGHRS and CDR2 YFSETQ. Germline trimming cut 9 bases from V and 4 bases from J; bases unmatched to any gene: 8. DNA for the CDR3: TGCGCCACGGCGGAAAGCGGGGGGGCAGATACGCAGTATTTT. Translation gives CATAESGGADTQYF.

The gene calls are TRBV5-6 and TRBJ2-2, with a tentative D call TRBD2 (6 bases). Germline V gene sequence: CDR1 SGHDT, CDR2 YYEEEE. V dropped 4 bases and J dropped 4 bases, with 20 bases sitting between them. The CDR3 totals 17 residues. The CDR3 coding sequence is TGTGCCAGCAGCCCACTGGGGTCAGCGACTAGCACCGGGGAGCTGTTTTTT. The encoded protein is CASSPLGSATSTGELFF.

This clone occurred many times. The chain couples TRBV6-1 to TRBJ1-2; D uncertain. V was cut by 1 base and J by 1 base, with 7 bases left in between. The germline CDR1 and CDR2 sequences are MNHNS and SASEGT. The CDR3 is 14 amino acids. For the CDR3, the DNA is TGTGCCAGCAGTGAAGTGGACTTTAACTATGGCTACACCTTC. Its protein is CASSEVDFNYGYTF.

The sample holds a few counts of this clone. The rearrangement links TRBV28 to TRBJ2-7; 7 bases match TRBD1. V was pared by 6 bases and J by 2 bases, with 10 bases of the junction left unmatched. Germline loops: CDR1 MDHEN, CDR2 SYDVKM. The CDR3 totals 15 residues. In DNA, the CDR3 is TGTGCCAGCAGCCTGTTTATGACAGGGACCTACGAGCAGTACTTC. It translates to CASSLFMTGTYEQYF.

This sequence joins TRBV6-5 and TRBJ1-2; D not resolved. This CDR3 contains 14 residues. CDR1 and CDR2 from the germline V gene are MNHEY and SVGAGI. Deletions cut 2 bases from V and 1 base from J, with 8 bases between. CDR3 in DNA: TGTGCCAGCAGTTACGGGCCGTTTAACTATGGCTACACCTTC. Its translation is CASSYGPFNYGYTF.

V is TRBV6-1 and J is TRBJ2-2; 12 bases agree with TRBD2. The CDR3 has 20 amino acids. After removal of 2 bases from V and 2 bases from J, the junction contained 12 bases not matched to a gene. Looked up from germline, CDR1 is MNHNS and CDR2 is SASEGT. The CDR3 is CASSEIPTRLAGENTGELFF. CDR3 in DNA: TGTGCCAGCAGTGAAATCCCGACTAGACTAGCGGGAGAAAACACCGGGGAGCTGTTTTTT.

The chain has TRBV18 and TRBJ2-5; 10 positions agree with TRBD2. Germline CDR1 KGHSH, CDR2 LQKENI. V shed 3 bases and J 1 base; nucleotides not matched to a gene: 11. The CDR3 consists of 18 residues. The CDR3 region is CASSPWLAGAGIQETQYF. The CDR3 DNA sequence: TGTGCCAGCTCACCGTGGCTAGCGGGGGCCGGCATCCAAGAGACCCAGTACTTC. The variable domain in full, with the rest retrieved from reference TRBV18 and TRBJ2-5, is NAGVMQNPRHLVRRRGQEARLRCSPMKGHSHVYWYRQLPEEGLKFMVYLQKENIIDESGMPKERFSAEFPKEGPSILRIQQVVRGDSAAYFCASSPWLAGAGIQETQYFGPGTRLLVL.

The J gene is TRBJ2-5, the V gene TRBV2; D unclear. V lost 4 bases and J lost 4, with 4 bases in between. Germline lookup yields CDR1 SNHLY and CDR2 FYNNEI. The CDR3 is made up of 11 amino acids. The CDR3: CASSAGETQYF. The DNA for the CDR3 is TGTGCCAGCAGTGCAGGAGAGACCCAGTACTTC.

This rearrangement joins TRBV15 to TRBJ2-7; 8 bases are a match to TRBD2. The germline V gene encodes CDR1 LNHNV and CDR2 YYDKDF (reference sequence). The CDR3 is 14 amino acids. The V segment lost 5 bases and the J segment 4 bases; nucleotides outside the gene matches: 7. The CDR3 region is CATSLDREGYEQYF. The CDR3 bases are TGTGCCACCAGCCTCGATCGGGAGGGGTACGAGCAGTACTTC.

V gene TRBV11-2 combines with J gene TRBJ1-1, with 9 bases aligning to TRBD1. Germline V gene lookup returns CDR1 SGHAT and CDR2 FQNNGV. Unmatched junction bases numbered 9, after V lost 5 bases and J lost 5 bases. The CDR3 spans 15 residues. As DNA, the CDR3 is TGTGCCAGCAGCCCACGGGACAGGGTATGGACTGAAGCTTTCTTT. As protein: CASSPRDRVWTEAFF.

The rearrangement uses TRBV5-4 and TRBJ2-5; 11 nucleotides agree with TRBD2. After removal of 1 base from V and 5 bases from J, the junction contained 1 base not matched to a gene. This CDR3 has 14 residues. Germline CDR1 reads SGHNT; CDR2 reads YYREEE (reference sequence). The CDR3 is CASSLTSGGETQYF. The CDR3 DNA reads as TGTGCCAGCAGCTTGACTAGCGGGGGTGAGACCCAGTACTTC.

The chain carries TRBV7-9 and TRBJ1-1; D call uncertain. V was shortened by 5 bases and J by 4 bases, with 11 bases between the two germline ends. Per germline, CDR1 SEHNR and CDR2 FQNEAQ (reference sequence). The CDR3 consists of 13 residues. The CDR3 protein is CASSRGQTTEAFF. The CDR3 DNA reads as TGTGCCAGCAGCCGGGGTCAGACCACTGAAGCTTTCTTT.